This is a list of T cell receptor beta chains from one sample in a study of response to subunit inactivated influenza vaccine. MiXCR, run by TCRdb on the RT-PCR reads, gives a single entry per CDR3 protein. In the table there are almost 250,000 distinct CDR3 sequences, 10% to 15% of which are singletons. The sample here was non-naive T cells sorted from PBMCs, taken 14 to 15 days before vaccination. The source of these receptors is a man aged 50 to 59 who received an inactivated influenza vaccine. Both conserved end residues are part of each CDR3. D genes are given only for firm matches. Part of the rows lack a size; the others show once, few, many or a class for expanded clones.

size: few; D: NA; J: TRBJ2-2; V: TRBV15; DNA: TGTGCCACCAGCAGAGATCACCACAGGCTGGCCGGGGAGCTGTTTTTT; CDR3: CATSRDHHRLAGELFF
size: few; D: TRBD1; J: TRBJ2-7; V: TRBV18; DNA: TGTGCCAGCTCACTCCGACAGGGAAGCAACGAGCAGTACTTC; CDR3: CASSLRQGSNEQYF
size: NA; D: NA; J: TRBJ2-4; V: TRBV21-1; DNA: TGTGCCAGGATCCCTCAGGGTCGGGTGCACAAAAACATTCAGTACTTC; CDR3: CARIPQGRVHKNIQYF
size: many; D: NA; J: TRBJ2-6; V: TRBV7-9; DNA: TGTGCCAGCAGCCCCCAGGGCTCTGGGGCCAACGTCCTGACTTTC; CDR3: CASSPQGSGANVLTF
size: NA; D: NA; J: TRBJ1-3; V: TRBV7-2; DNA: TGTGCCAGCAGCCAGGACCGTTTCTCTGGAAACACCATATATTTT; CDR3: CASSQDRFSGNTIYF
size: many; D: TRBD1; J: TRBJ1-4; V: TRBV12-3/TRBV12-4; DNA: TGTGCCAGCAGTCCCGGGACAGGGAGAACAAAACTGTTTTTT; CDR3: CASSPGTGRTKLFF
size: many; D: TRBD1; J: TRBJ1-1; V: TRBV6-1; DNA: TGTGCCAGCACTCACAGACAGGGGATCACTGAAGCTTTCTTT; CDR3: CASTHRQGITEAFF
size: few; D: TRBD1; J: TRBJ2-7; V: TRBV3-1; DNA: TGTGCCAGCAGCCAAGTACAGGGGCAAGGGGAGCAGTACTTC; CDR3: CASSQVQGQGEQYF
size: NA; D: NA; J: TRBJ2-3; V: TRBV20-1; DNA: TGCAGTGCTAGACGGGTGGTCCCCACAGATACGCAGTATTTT; CDR3: CSARRVVPTDTQYF
size: many; D: TRBD1; J: TRBJ2-7; V: TRBV7-3; DNA: TGTGCCAGCAGCTTAAATTATGGGACAGGGGCCCAGGAGCAGTACTTC; CDR3: CASSLNYGTGAQEQYF
size: many; D: NA; J: TRBJ2-7; V: TRBV6-2/TRBV6-3; DNA: TGTGCCAGCAGTCCACCTTCCTACGAGCAGTACTTC; CDR3: CASSPPSYEQYF
size: many; D: TRBD1; J: TRBJ2-3; V: TRBV7-6; DNA: TGTGCCAGCAGGATGACAGGGGGCCTCACAGATACGCAGTATTTT; CDR3: CASRMTGGLTDTQYF
size: few; D: NA; J: TRBJ1-2; V: TRBV6-1; DNA: TGTGCCAGCGTCAGGACTCATAACTATGGCTACACCTTC; CDR3: CASVRTHNYGYTF
size: many; D: TRBD1; J: TRBJ1-1; V: TRBV29-1; DNA: TGCAGCACGGGACAGGGGAACCTGGGCACTGAAGCTTTCTTT; CDR3: CSTGQGNLGTEAFF
size: few; D: NA; J: TRBJ1-6; V: TRBV5-4; DNA: TGTGCCAGCAGCTTGGAGTACGTGAGGCCGGGGGTAAATAATTCACCCCTCCACTTT; CDR3: CASSLEYVRPGVNNSPLHF
size: NA; D: NA; J: TRBJ2-5; V: TRBV5-1; DNA: TGCGCCAGCAGCTTGGCCCTAAGGGGTGGTCCTCAAGAGACCCAGTACTTC; CDR3: CASSLALRGGPQETQYF
size: NA; D: NA; J: TRBJ2-2; V: TRBV15; DNA: TGTGCCACCAGCAGAGTTACGAACACCGGGGAGCTGTTTTTT; CDR3: CATSRVTNTGELFF
size: few; D: NA; J: TRBJ1-5; V: TRBV20-1; DNA: TGCAGTGCTGAACTAGTAGGGATCGTTAGCAATCAGCCCCAGCATTTT; CDR3: CSAELVGIVSNQPQHF
size: NA; D: NA; J: TRBJ2-7; V: TRBV5-1; DNA: TGCGCCAGCAGCTTAAGTTACTCCTACGAGCAGTACTTC; CDR3: CASSLSYSYEQYF
size: once; D: TRBD1; J: TRBJ2-7; V: TRBV5-4; DNA: TGTGCCAGCAGCTCCGAAAACAGGGGGCTCTACGAGCAGTACTTC; CDR3: CASSSENRGLYEQYF
size: NA; D: NA; J: TRBJ1-2; V: TRBV20-1; DNA: TGCAGTGCTCCTACAGGGATGGGGGGCTACACCTTC; CDR3: CSAPTGMGGYTF
size: many; D: NA; J: TRBJ2-1; V: TRBV20-1; DNA: TGCAGTGCTAGAGGAGTTTTGGATGAGCAGTTCTTC; CDR3: CSARGVLDEQFF
size: few; D: TRBD1; J: TRBJ1-5; V: TRBV29-1; DNA: TGCAGCGTTGTTGAGACAGGGGGGAGCAATCAGCCCCAGCATTTT; CDR3: CSVVETGGSNQPQHF
size: few; D: TRBD1; J: TRBJ1-1; V: TRBV7-9; DNA: TGTGCCAGCAGCTTAGAGGTGACAGGGGGCGAAGCTTTCTTT; CDR3: CASSLEVTGGEAFF
size: few; D: NA; J: TRBJ1-6; V: TRBV27; DNA: TGTGCCAGCAGTAGGGCGGGGCGTGGGGATTCACCCCTCCACTTT; CDR3: CASSRAGRGDSPLHF
size: many; D: NA; J: TRBJ1-3; V: TRBV7-2; DNA: TGTGCCAGCAGCTTATATCACCTCACCACCGGAAACACCATATATTTT; CDR3: CASSLYHLTTGNTIYF
size: few; D: NA; J: TRBJ1-1; V: TRBV20-1; DNA: TGCAGTGCTAGGGGGGGATTGAACACTGAAGCTTTCTTT; CDR3: CSARGGLNTEAFF
size: many; D: NA; J: TRBJ2-5; V: TRBV5-8; DNA: TGTGCCAGCAGCTTCGGGCAGTACGAGACCCAGTACTTC; CDR3: CASSFGQYETQYF
size: few; D: TRBD2; J: TRBJ2-1; V: TRBV7-3; DNA: TGTGCCAGCAGCCTGGGACTAGCTGTCGACAATGAGCAGTTCTTC; CDR3: CASSLGLAVDNEQFF
size: NA; D: NA; J: TRBJ2-3; V: TRBV11-2; DNA: TGTGCCAGCAGCTCGCGAGGACAGTTCAGGACCCGAATTGTGGATACGCAGTATTTT; CDR3: CASSSRGQFRTRIVDTQYF
size: NA; D: TRBD1; J: TRBJ1-1; V: TRBV5-1; DNA: TGCGCCAGCAGCTTAGACAGGGGGCTCACTGAAGCTTTCTTT; CDR3: CASSLDRGLTEAFF
size: NA; D: NA; J: TRBJ1-1; V: TRBV28; DNA: TGTGCCAGCAGTTTAATGAGACCGCGGATTACTGAAGCTTTCTTT; CDR3: CASSLMRPRITEAFF
size: many; D: NA; J: TRBJ2-7; V: TRBV4-2; DNA: TGTGCCAGCAGCCAGTACGGTGGTTGGTCCTACGAGCAGTACTTC; CDR3: CASSQYGGWSYEQYF
size: many; D: TRBD2; J: TRBJ2-1; V: TRBV7-9; DNA: TGTGCCAGCAGACAACTTAGCGGGGGGTCCGCATGGGAGCAGTTCTTC; CDR3: CASRQLSGGSAWEQFF
size: NA; D: TRBD2; J: TRBJ2-7; V: TRBV27; DNA: TGTGCCAGCAGTTTACGGCTAGCGGGAGGGAACGAGCAGTACTTC; CDR3: CASSLRLAGGNEQYF
size: many; D: TRBD1; J: TRBJ1-5; V: TRBV6-1; DNA: TGTGCCAGCAGTCCCGACAGGGATAATCAGCCCCAGCATTTT; CDR3: CASSPDRDNQPQHF
size: many; D: NA; J: TRBJ2-7; V: TRBV5-1; DNA: TGCGCCAGCAGCTTGGCCGACACCGGTGGAGAGCAGTACTTC; CDR3: CASSLADTGGEQYF
size: NA; D: NA; J: TRBJ1-2; V: TRBV20-1; DNA: TGCAGTGCTAAGTCAGGGGATGGCTACACCTTC; CDR3: CSAKSGDGYTF
size: many; D: TRBD1; J: TRBJ1-2; V: TRBV12-3/TRBV12-4; DNA: TGTGCCAGCAGTCTTTACTCCCTTAGGGACAGCGCCAACTATGGCTACACCTTC; CDR3: CASSLYSLRDSANYGYTF
size: NA; D: TRBD1; J: TRBJ1-4; V: TRBV6-1; DNA: TGTGCCAGCAGGCCGACAGGGGATAATGAAAAACTGTTTTTT; CDR3: CASRPTGDNEKLFF
size: NA; D: NA; J: TRBJ2-3; V: TRBV7-3; DNA: TGTGCCAGCAGCCCTGGTAGGATGAGCACAGATACGCAGTATTTT; CDR3: CASSPGRMSTDTQYF
size: NA; D: NA; J: TRBJ2-2; V: TRBV7-8; DNA: TGTGCCAGCAGCTTAAGACCCGGGGTAGGCGGGGAGCTGTTTTTT; CDR3: CASSLRPGVGGELFF
size: few; D: TRBD2; J: TRBJ2-3; V: TRBV10-3; DNA: TGTGCCACAAAGAGCGGGAGAACAGATACGCAGTATTTT; CDR3: CATKSGRTDTQYF
size: many; D: NA; J: TRBJ2-6; V: TRBV20-1; DNA: TGCAGTGCTAGAACCTGGGGGGCTTCTGGGGCCAACGTCCTGACTTTC; CDR3: CSARTWGASGANVLTF
size: few; D: NA; J: TRBJ1-1; V: TRBV3-1; DNA: TGTGCCAGCAGCCGATATTCTTCCACTGAAGCTTTCTTT; CDR3: CASSRYSSTEAFF
size: few; D: TRBD2; J: TRBJ2-1; V: TRBV7-2; DNA: TGTGCCAGCAGCATAACAGCGGGGGGAGAATGGTATGAGCAGTTCTTC; CDR3: CASSITAGGEWYEQFF
size: NA; D: NA; J: TRBJ2-6; V: TRBV28; DNA: TGTGCCGGCAGTACACCCCTTGGGGCCAACGTCCTGACTTTC; CDR3: CAGSTPLGANVLTF
size: many; D: NA; J: TRBJ2-7; V: TRBV7-9; DNA: TGTGCCAGCAGCTTAGCTGCAGGATCCTACGAGCAGTACTTC; CDR3: CASSLAAGSYEQYF
size: once; D: NA; J: TRBJ2-7; V: TRBV7-2; DNA: TGTGCCAGCAGCACGGGACACCACTATGGGCAGTACTTC; CDR3: CASSTGHHYGQYF
size: many; D: NA; J: TRBJ2-5; V: TRBV3-1; DNA: TGTGCCAGCAGCCAAGTAGAGACCCAGTACTTC; CDR3: CASSQVETQYF
size: many; D: TRBD2; J: TRBJ2-1; V: TRBV6-1; DNA: TGTGCCAGCACCCTAGCGGGAGGGCCCTACAATGAGCAGTTCTTC; CDR3: CASTLAGGPYNEQFF
size: NA; D: TRBD2; J: TRBJ2-3; V: TRBV7-8; DNA: TGTGCCAGCAGCTCGGACGGGACTAGCGGGAGTTATTTT; CDR3: CASSSDGTSGSYF
size: NA; D: NA; J: TRBJ1-1; V: TRBV27; DNA: TGTGCCAGCAGTTATACTAACGGGGGGGCTGAAGCTTTCTTT; CDR3: CASSYTNGGAEAFF
size: NA; D: NA; J: TRBJ2-5; V: TRBV10-3; DNA: TGTGCCATCAGCGGAGGGGGGGGGGAGACCCAGTACTTC; CDR3: CAISGGGGETQYF
size: few; D: NA; J: TRBJ2-2; V: TRBV5-4; DNA: TGTGCCAGCAGATTTATGGGACAACCCACCGGGGAGCTGTTTTTT; CDR3: CASRFMGQPTGELFF